A single sample gave rise to the 14 T cell receptor beta chains below, sequenced in a study of blood T cell repertoires in COVID-19. Only in-frame clones appear in the TCRdb table, and some are missing; sequencing was by immunoSEQ multiplex PCR. Of tens of thousands of clones listed, almost 90% were seen once; the top ten hold around 4.7%. The sequencing input was peripheral blood. These receptors originate from a woman aged 80 or older with active or convalescent COVID-19.

The CDR3 nucleotides read TGTGCCAGCAGTTTCTCTACAGGGGGCGCGTCGAATGAAGCTTTCTTT. It is translated as CASSFSTGGASNEAFF. The rearrangement links TRBV28 to TRBJ1-1; 9 bases agree with TRBD1. The V gene end was trimmed by 3 bases and the J gene end by 7 bases; junction bases not matched to a gene: 12. The V gene's germline CDR1 is MDHEN and CDR2 SYDVKM. The CDR3 has 16 amino acids.

This rearrangement joins TRBV28 to TRBJ2-7; 7 bases are shared with TRBD1. CDR3 length equals 16 residues. With V trimmed by 4 bases and J by 1 base, 10 bases remained unmatched. CDR1 MDHEN and CDR2 SYDVKM come from the germline V gene. CDR3 nucleotide sequence: TGTGCCAGCAGTTCGTCACAGGGGACGCTTTCCTACGAGCAGTACTTC. Translating gives CASSSSQGTLSYEQYF. The full variable domain, in which reference TRBV28 and TRBJ2-7 provide the parts outside the CDR3, is DVKVTQSSRYLVKRTGEKVFLECVQDMDHENMFWYRQDPGLGLRLIYFSYDVKMKEKGDIPEGYSVSREKKERFSLILESASTNQTSMYLCASSSSQGTLSYEQYFGPGTRLTVT.

The chain joins TRBV10-2 to TRBJ1-6; the D is unclear. CDR1 is WSHSY and CDR2 is SAAADI in the germline V gene. The CDR3 is 11 amino acids. Trimming cost V 3 bases and J 11 bases, with 5 bases left between them. CDR3 loop: CASSDPTPLHF. The DNA for the CDR3 is TGCGCCAGCAGTGACCCAACACCCCTCCACTTT.

The rearrangement uses TRBV15 and TRBJ1-6; 7 nucleotides agree with TRBD1. This CDR3 is built from 15 residues. CDR1 LNHNV and CDR2 YYDKDF come from the germline V gene (reference sequence). Germline trimming cut 3 bases from V and 6 bases from J; bases unmatched to any gene: 5. The DNA for the CDR3 is TGTGCCACCAGCAGTGGGACAGCTCTTAATTCACCCCTCCACTTT. Protein product: CATSSGTALNSPLHF.

The V gene is TRBV5-6, the J gene TRBJ2-3; D may be TRBD1 (5 bases). The CDR3 is 14 residues long. Between the trimmed V and J ends, which lost 2 bases and 1 base, there was a span of 8 bases. Per germline, CDR1 SGHDT and CDR2 YYEEEE. The CDR3 spells CASSFTGGTDTQYF. CDR3 sequence (DNA): TGTGCCAGCAGCTTTACAGGTGGCACAGATACGCAGTATTTT.

The chain recombines TRBV27 with TRBJ2-1; 10 bases are shared with TRBD2. The germline V gene has CDR1 MNHEY and CDR2 SMNVEV (reference sequence). The length of the CDR3 is 16 residues. V was pared by 2 bases and J by 13 bases, with 14 bases of the junction left unmatched. The CDR3 loop is CASSLSPSGSSMGQFF. CDR3 bases: TGTGCCAGCAGTTTAAGTCCTAGCGGGAGTTCAATGGGACAGTTCTTC.

The rearrangement joins TRBV14 to TRBJ2-1, with unresolved D. The germline gives CDR1 SGHDN, CDR2 FVKESK. The length of the CDR3 is 13 residues. V lost 7 bases, J lost 0 bases, and 7 bases lay in between. The CDR3 DNA reads TGTGCCAGCAAAAGAGCCTCCTACAATGAGCAGTTCTTC. Protein product: CASKRASYNEQFF.

The rearrangement joins TRBV7-2 to TRBJ1-1; TRBD1 matches at 8 bases. The CDR3 totals 14 residues. Trimming cost V 5 bases and J 6 bases; bases outside gene matches: 8. Germline V gives CDR1 SGHTA, CDR2 FQGNSA. CDR3 in DNA: TGTGCCAGCAGCCAGGGACAGGACGTCGCTGAAGCTTTCTTT. Amino acid sequence: CASSQGQDVAEAFF.

V usage is TRBV5-1 and J usage is TRBJ2-7; 7 bases align to TRBD1. V trimming: 0 bases; J trimming: 2 bases; junction bases outside the gene matches: 8. Germline V gene data show CDR1 as SGHRS and CDR2 as YFSETQ. CDR3 size: 16 residues. CDR3 DNA: TGCGCCAGCAGCTTGGAGGGGGCGCGATCCACCTACGAGCAGTACTTC. Translated: CASSLEGARSTYEQYF.

The count of this clone is one. The J gene is TRBJ1-1, the V gene TRBV28, with 8 bases fitting TRBD1. This CDR3 comprises 14 residues. Germline CDR1 reads MDHEN; CDR2 reads SYDVKM. With V trimmed by 7 bases and J by 0 bases, 4 bases remained unmatched. CDR3 DNA sequence: TGTGCCAGCAAGGCAGGGGGCATGAACACTGAAGCTTTCTTT. Translated: CASKAGGMNTEAFF.

This clone was picked up one time. The chain links TRBV29-1 to TRBJ2-2; the D gene is possibly TRBD1 (5 bases). The CDR3 consists of 14 residues. Germline CDR1 is SQVTM and CDR2 is ANQGSEA. V lost 4 bases, J lost 1 base, and 10 bases lay in between. The CDR3 DNA sequence: TGCAGCGTTGTCGGACAATTGAACACCGGGGAGCTGTTTTTT. Translated, it gives CSVVGQLNTGELFF.

V gene TRBV7-3 combines with J gene TRBJ2-1, with TRBD2 identical over 7 bases. From germline, CDR1 is SGHTA and CDR2 FQGTGA. The CDR3 extends over 14 amino acids. V was pared by 0 bases and J by 7 bases, with 3 bases of the junction left unmatched. For the CDR3, the DNA is TGTGCCAGCAGCTTAACTGGCGGGAGAAATGAGCAGTTCTTC. It codes for CASSLTGGRNEQFF.

This clone has only one observation. The rearrangement uses TRBV20-1 and TRBJ1-2; a weak D match, TRBD1 (5 bases). Germline V CDR1 and CDR2: DFQATT, SNEGSKA (reference sequence). This CDR3 has 14 amino acids. V lost 4 bases, J lost 3 bases, and 15 bases lay in between. The CDR3 region has the DNA TGCAGTGCTACTGAAGAGACAGAATACTATGGCTACACCTTC. It yields the protein CSATEETEYYGYTF.

The V and J genes are TRBV5-8 and TRBJ2-5; D is possibly TRBD1 (6 bases). There are 14 residues in the CDR3. CDR1 is SGHTS and CDR2 is YDEGEE in the germline V gene. Trimming cost V 6 bases and J 5 bases, with 17 bases left between them. CDR3 in amino acids: CASMLFGGVETQYF. The CDR3 region has the DNA TGTGCCAGCATGCTATTTGGGGGCGTGGAGACCCAGTACTTC.